A single sample gave rise to the 11 T cell receptor beta chains below, sequenced in a study of blood T cell repertoires in COVID-19. Data came from immunoSEQ multiplex PCR; TCRdb stores just in-frame clones and leaves some out. The table shows 200,000 to 250,000 clones, with around 87% occurring only once. The specimen sequenced was PBMCs or T cells enriched from blood (not recorded which). All receptors derive from a woman aged 45-65 years who had recovered from COVID-19.

This chain uses TRBV30 with TRBJ2-1; D unclear. Germline V lookup: CDR1 GTSNPN, CDR2 SVGIG (reference sequence). This CDR3 has 11 amino acids. The V and J ends lost 5 bases and 7 bases respectively, with 9 bases between them. This CDR3 reads CAWSRRNEQFF. CDR3 nucleotide sequence: TGTGCCTGGTCCCGGCGGAATGAGCAGTTCTTC. Full variable domain (outside the CDR3, taken from reference TRBV30 and TRBJ2-1): SQTIHQWPATLVQPVGSPLSLECTVEGTSNPNLYWYRQAAGRGLQLLFYSVGIGQISSEVPQNLSASRPQDRQFILSSKKLLLSDSGFYLCAWSRRNEQFFGPGTRLTVL.

The rearrangement uses TRBV11-2 and TRBJ2-7; the match to TRBD2 covers 10 bases. After removal of 5 bases from V and 3 bases from J, the junction contained 7 bases not matched to a gene. This CDR3 is 15 amino acids long. Germline V lookup: CDR1 SGHAT, CDR2 FQNNGV. This chain's CDR3 is CASSPGVAGGYEQYF. Here the CDR3 DNA reads TGTGCCAGCAGCCCGGGGGTAGCGGGAGGCTACGAGCAGTACTTC. The variable domain in full, completed from reference TRBV11-2 and TRBJ2-7, reads EAGVAQSPRYKIIEKRQSVAFWCNPISGHATLYWYQQILGQGPKLLIQFQNNGVVDDSQLPKDRFSAERLKGVDSTLKIQPAKLEDSAVYLCASSPGVAGGYEQYFGPGTRLTVT.

This chain uses TRBV2 with TRBJ1-6; possible D gene TRBD1, 5 bases. Trimming cost V 3 bases and J 11 bases, with 8 bases left between them. This CDR3 is 12 amino acids long. Germline V gene data show CDR1 as SNHLY and CDR2 as FYNNEI. The CDR3 sequence is CASSDREAPLHF. The CDR3 DNA is TGTGCCAGCAGTGACAGGGAGGCACCCCTCCACTTT.

V is TRBV4-2 and J is TRBJ1-2; 11 nucleotides agree with TRBD1. CDR1 is LGHNA, CDR2 YNFKEQ, per germline. The CDR3 is 16 amino acids. The V and J ends lost 0 bases and 6 bases, in that order; junction bases with no gene match: 6. The CDR3 sequence: CASSQEQGQGANGYTF. DNA of the CDR3: TGTGCCAGCAGCCAAGAACAAGGACAGGGGGCGAATGGCTACACCTTC.

This chain links TRBV19 with TRBJ1-1; D perhaps matches TRBD1 (5 bases). From germline, CDR1 is LNHDA and CDR2 SQIVND (reference sequence). Trimming cost V 3 bases and J 0 bases, with 8 bases left between them. CDR3 length: 14 residues. The CDR3 coding sequence is TGTGCCAGTAGTATTGTGACAGTGAACACTGAAGCTTTCTTT. As protein: CASSIVTVNTEAFF.

The chain carries TRBV27 and TRBJ2-1; 9 positions match TRBD1. Trimming took 5 bases from V and 6 from J; bases not matched to a gene: 2. Germline-derived CDR1 and CDR2 are MNHEY and SMNVEV (reference sequence). CDR3 length: 13 residues. The CDR3, as DNA: TGTGCCAGCAGTCTGGGACAGGGCAATGAGCAGTTCTTC. Amino acid sequence: CASSLGQGNEQFF.

This chain connects TRBV10-3 to TRBJ2-3; 10 bases line up with TRBD2. Germline V gives CDR1 ENHRY, CDR2 SYGVKD. J was trimmed by 5 bases and V by 5 bases; bases with no gene match: 7. The CDR3 consists of 15 residues. CDR3 sequence (DNA): TGTGCCATCAGTTTGGCTAGCGGGAGAGGAGATACGCAGTATTTT. The encoded protein is CAISLASGRGDTQYF.

The chain has TRBV4-1 and TRBJ2-7; 8 bases match TRBD2. In germline, CDR1 is MGHRA, CDR2 YSYEKL. V was pared by 4 bases and J by 6 bases, with 11 bases of the junction left unmatched. The CDR3 has 15 residues. The CDR3 sequence is CASSLSPTGRGEQYF. As DNA, the CDR3 is TGCGCCAGCAGCCTAAGCCCAACCGGGAGGGGCGAGCAGTACTTC.

The chain carries TRBV19 and TRBJ1-2; possibly TRBD1 for D (6 bases). The CDR3 is made up of 15 amino acids. The V gene's germline CDR1 is LNHDA and CDR2 SQIVND (reference sequence). Trimming left V 0 bases short and J 5 bases short, with 13 bases between. The CDR3 is CASSIEGAGGYGYTF. CDR3 nucleotide sequence: TGTGCCAGTAGTATAGAGGGGGCTGGAGGATATGGCTACACCTTC.

This clone showed up just once. The DNA of the CDR3 is TGTGCCAGCAGCTTCCCAGGGGGCTACGAGCAGTACTTC. Its translation: CASSFPGGYEQYF. This chain joins TRBV7-9 and TRBJ2-7; TRBD1 matches at 7 bases. The CDR3 spans 13 residues. The J segment lost 3 bases and the V segment lost 3 bases, leaving 2 bases of the junction unmatched. The germline V gene encodes CDR1 SEHNR and CDR2 FQNEAQ (reference sequence).

This clone is a singleton in its sample. J is TRBJ2-6 and V is TRBV13; perhaps TRBD1 as D (5 bases). CDR1 and CDR2 from the germline V gene are PRHDT and FYEKMQ (reference sequence). Trimming removed 1 base from V and 1 base from J, with 11 bases in between. There are 17 residues in the CDR3. In DNA, the CDR3 is TGTGCCAGCAGCTTAGAGACAGAAGGATCTGGGGCCAACGTCCTGACTTTC. This gives the protein CASSLETEGSGANVLTF.